The 17 T cell receptor beta chains in this list originate from one sample, sequenced in a study of human T cells and chemical hapten exposure. Time point noted: pre-sensitization, week 0. The treatment: therapeutic diphenylcyclopropenone sensitization with weekly scalp DPC. TCRdb itself ran the RACE reads through MiXCR, one entry per CDR3 protein. Among about 120,000 distinct CDR3 sequences listed, roughly 14% were seen once. Sequenced material: whole blood, taken in connection with sensitization to the hapten diphenylcyclopropenone (DPC). These receptors were taken from a woman aged 18-29 years with alopecia areata. Some clones in this sample may be carry-over from other donors' samples.

This chain connects TRBV28 to TRBJ1-3; D remains unclear. V dropped 6 bases and J dropped 4 bases, with 10 bases sitting between them. CDR1 is MDHEN and CDR2 is SYDVKM in the germline V gene. The CDR3 is made up of 13 amino acids. This CDR3 reads CASRLQDGNTIYF. The CDR3 DNA sequence: TGTGCCAGCAGGCTCCAGGACGGAAACACCATATATTTT.

This clonotype appeared many times. This chain links TRBV3-1 with TRBJ1-1, with D tentatively TRBD1 (6 bases). Germline V gene data show CDR1 as LGHDT and CDR2 as YNNKEL (reference sequence). V lost 3 bases and J 1 base, leaving 9 bases between the germline ends. The CDR3 runs 14 residues. Here the CDR3 DNA reads TGTGCCAGCAGCCACTCGGGACAGAACACTGAAGCTTTCTTT. Residues: CASSHSGQNTEAFF. The whole variable domain, remainder taken from reference TRBV3-1 and TRBJ1-1, is DTAVSQTPKYLVTQMGNDKSIKCEQNLGHDTMYWYKQDSKKFLKIMFSYNNKELIINETVPNRFSPKSPDKAHLNLHINSLELGDSAVYFCASSHSGQNTEAFFGQGTRLTVV.

This clonotype appeared a few times. This sequence joins TRBV20-1 and TRBJ2-1, with 7 bases aligning to TRBD1. CDR3 length: 13 residues. With V trimmed by 3 bases and J by 8 bases, 7 bases remained unmatched. The germline CDR1 and CDR2 sequences are DFQATT and SNEGSKA (reference sequence). CDR3 sequence: CSASRTGGDEQFF. The CDR3 nucleotides are TGCAGTGCTAGCCGGACAGGTGGTGATGAGCAGTTCTTC.

The V call is TRBV7-6, the J call TRBJ2-1; 9 bases are a match to TRBD1. The J segment lost 6 bases and the V segment lost 6 bases, leaving 12 bases of the junction unmatched. The germline V gene encodes CDR1 SGHVS and CDR2 FNYEAQ. The CDR3 totals 16 residues. CDR3 nucleotide sequence: TGTGCCAGCAGACTAGGACAGGGGCACCCCAGCAATGAGCAGTTCTTC. Amino acid sequence: CASRLGQGHPSNEQFF.

This clonotype was detected only a few times. The chain links TRBV4-3 to TRBJ2-7; TRBD1 aligns across 8 bases. J was trimmed by 4 bases and V by 3 bases; bases with no gene match: 5. CDR1 is LGHNA and CDR2 is YSLEER in the germline V gene. The CDR3 totals 14 residues. CDR3 loop: CASSHGQGAYEQYF. The CDR3 DNA sequence: TGCGCCAGCAGCCATGGCCAGGGGGCTTACGAGCAGTACTTC.

This sequence joins TRBV18 and TRBJ2-1; D unclear. Germline-derived CDR1 and CDR2 are KGHSH and LQKENI. With 6 bases removed from V and 4 bases from J, the gap between germline ends came to 13 bases. The CDR3 is 14 residues long. The CDR3 DNA is TGTGCCAGCTCGCTTGACAACTATTACAATGAGCAGTTCTTC. Translation gives CASSLDNYYNEQFF.

In its sample, this clonotype was seen a few times. This chain uses TRBV18 with TRBJ1-4; D remains ambiguous. Germline CDR1 reads KGHSH; CDR2 reads LQKENI. The germline V and J ends were trimmed by 2 bases and 5 bases, with 12 bases remaining between them. CDR3 length: 15 residues. The CDR3 coding sequence is TGTGCCAGCTCACCAAGAAGGAGCCCAAATGAAAAACTGTTTTTT. It translates to CASSPRRSPNEKLFF.

This clonotype was detected a few times. The J gene is TRBJ2-5, the V gene TRBV5-1; D remains ambiguous. Trimming took 2 bases from V and 5 from J, leaving 7 bases between them. The CDR3 runs to 12 residues. Germline V lookup: CDR1 SGHRS, CDR2 YFSETQ. The CDR3 protein is CASSFSGETQYF. The CDR3 DNA sequence: TGCGCCAGCAGCTTTTCTGGGGAGACCCAGTACTTC.

This clonotype was recorded at least ten times. The chain's CDR3 is CSASWGTDYEQYF. Written as DNA, the CDR3 is TGCAGTGCTAGCTGGGGGACAGACTACGAGCAGTACTTC. The chain recombines TRBV20-1 with TRBJ2-7; 7 bases fit TRBD1. With V trimmed by 3 bases and J by 3 bases, 5 bases remained unmatched. CDR3 length: 13 residues. CDR1 and CDR2 (germline): DFQATT, SNEGSKA (reference sequence).

This chain joins TRBV29-1 and TRBJ2-7; TRBD2 matches 15 bases. CDR3 size: 16 residues. Germline V gene lookup returns CDR1 SQVTM and CDR2 ANQGSEA. V shed 3 bases, J shed 0 bases, and the junction held 3 bases outside the gene matches. DNA of the CDR3: TGCAGCGTTGACGGACTAGCGGGGGGGCCCTCCTACGAGCAGTACTTC. Its protein product is CSVDGLAGGPSYEQYF.

This rearrangement joins TRBV11-1 to TRBJ2-2; possibly TRBD2 for D (6 bases). The germline gives CDR1 SGHAT, CDR2 FQDESV (reference sequence). The CDR3 has 16 amino acids. V gave up 2 bases and J gave up 7 bases, with 17 bases separating them. CDR3 sequence: CASSLILTSGDGELFF. The CDR3 bases are TGTGCCAGCAGCTTAATCTTGACTAGTGGCGACGGGGAGCTGTTTTTT.

This clonotype was seen at least ten times. The chain links TRBV15 to TRBJ2-5; D is ambiguous. CDR3 length: 14 amino acids. CDR1 and CDR2 from the germline V gene are LNHNV and YYDKDF (reference sequence). The germline V and J ends were trimmed by 1 base and 5 bases, with 11 bases remaining between them. CDR3 sequence reads: CATSRVRSSETQYF. The CDR3 bases are TGTGCCACCAGCAGAGTTAGATCCTCCGAGACCCAGTACTTC.

The chain couples TRBV27 to TRBJ2-1, with 8 bases aligning to TRBD2. CDR1 and CDR2 from the germline V gene are MNHEY and SMNVEV (reference sequence). The CDR3 contains 14 residues. J lost 6 bases, V lost 2 bases, and 3 bases had no gene match. CDR3 bases: TGTGCCAGCAGTTTAGCGGGGGGTTTCAATGAGCAGTTCTTC. Its translation: CASSLAGGFNEQFF.

This clonotype was detected only a few times. V usage is TRBV4-3 and J usage is TRBJ2-7; tentatively, D is TRBD1 (6 bases). The germline V gene encodes CDR1 LGHNA and CDR2 YSLEER. CDR3 length equals 15 residues. Trimming took off 0 bases at V and 3 bases at J, with 12 bases between the two ends. CDR3 protein: CASSQESRGGYEQYF. The CDR3 nucleotides read TGCGCCAGCAGCCAAGAAAGTAGAGGGGGCTACGAGCAGTACTTC.

This clonotype was detected ten times or more. The chain links TRBV4-1 to TRBJ2-7, with D maybe TRBD1 (7 bases). Trimming pared 1 base from V and 0 bases from J, leaving 16 bases between. CDR3 size: 17 residues. The germline V gene encodes CDR1 MGHRA and CDR2 YSYEKL. CDR3 DNA: TGCGCCAGCAGCCAAGCGCGTCTGGAGGGGGCCTCCTACGAGCAGTACTTC. Protein product: CASSQARLEGASYEQYF.

This clonotype was recorded at least ten times. This chain's CDR3 is CASSPSGANVLTF. CDR3 sequence (DNA): TGTGCCAGCAGTCCGTCTGGGGCCAACGTCCTGACTTTC. The chain has TRBV25-1 and TRBJ2-6, with unresolved D. CDR3 length: 13 residues. Germline CDR1 reads MGHDK; CDR2 reads SYGVNS. Trimming stripped 5 bases from V and 1 base from J, with 3 bases between.

In DNA, the CDR3 is TGCGCCAGCAGCCAAGAAGTCATCAGCTCCTACAATGAGCAGTTCTTC. It translates to CASSQEVISSYNEQFF. This chain uses TRBV4-3 with TRBJ2-1; no clear D gene. V lost 0 bases to trimming and J lost 0 bases, with 9 bases between them. Looked up from germline, CDR1 is LGHNA and CDR2 is YSLEER. CDR3 length: 16 residues.